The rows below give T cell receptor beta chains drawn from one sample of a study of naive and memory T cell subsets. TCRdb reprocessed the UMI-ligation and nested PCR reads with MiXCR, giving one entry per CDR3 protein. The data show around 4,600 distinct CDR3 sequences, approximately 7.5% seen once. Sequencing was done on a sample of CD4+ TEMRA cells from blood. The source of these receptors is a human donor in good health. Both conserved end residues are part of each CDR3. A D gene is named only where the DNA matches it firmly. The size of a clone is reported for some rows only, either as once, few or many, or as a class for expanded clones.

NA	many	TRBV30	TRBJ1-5	CAWSGAARQPQHF	TGTGCCTGGAGTGGAGCGGCGCGGCAGCCCCAGCATTTT
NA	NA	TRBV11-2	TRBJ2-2	CASSLTGIDLGELFF	TGTGCCAGCAGCTTAACGGGGATCGACCTCGGGGAGCTGTTTTTT
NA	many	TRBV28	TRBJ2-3	CASSLGVRGFGGADTQYF	TGTGCCAGCAGTTTAGGAGTTAGGGGTTTCGGGGGCGCAGATACGCAGTATTTT
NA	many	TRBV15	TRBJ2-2	CATSLGRAGNTGELFF	TGTGCCACCAGCCTCGGTCGGGCGGGGAACACCGGGGAGCTGTTTTTT
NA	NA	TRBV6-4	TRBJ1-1	CASRGTDKNTEAFF	TGTGCCAGCAGGGGAACAGATAAGAACACTGAAGCTTTCTTT
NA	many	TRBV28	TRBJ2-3	CASSLLQSTDTQYF	TGTGCCAGCAGTTTATTACAGAGCACAGATACGCAGTATTTT
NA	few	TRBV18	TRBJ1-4	CASSPGFTNEKLFF	TGTGCCAGCTCACCGGGGTTCACTAATGAAAAACTGTTTTTT
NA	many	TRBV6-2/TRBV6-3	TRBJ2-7	CASSYSPYEQYF	TGTGCCAGCAGTTACTCCCCCTACGAGCAGTACTTC
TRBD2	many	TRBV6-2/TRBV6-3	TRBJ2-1	CASSYFREGEQFF	TGTGCCAGCAGTTACTTTAGGGAGGGTGAGCAGTTCTTC
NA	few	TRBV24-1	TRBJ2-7	CATSDRRLRGEQYF	TGTGCCACCAGTGACCGCCGGCTGAGGGGCGAGCAGTACTTC
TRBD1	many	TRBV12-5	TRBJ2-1	CASGTGTDHEQFF	TGTGCTAGTGGTACGGGGACAGACCATGAGCAGTTCTTC
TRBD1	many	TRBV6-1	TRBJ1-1	CASSEVAPGQASNTEAFF	TGTGCCAGCAGTGAAGTCGCACCGGGACAGGCTTCGAACACTGAAGCTTTCTTT
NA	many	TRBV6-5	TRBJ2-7	CASRRQVTGSYEQYF	TGTGCCAGCAGACGACAGGTCACGGGATCCTACGAGCAGTACTTC
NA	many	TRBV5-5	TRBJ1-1	CASSDLGVFVDEAFF	TGTGCCAGCAGCGATTTAGGGGTCTTCGTAGATGAAGCTTTCTTT
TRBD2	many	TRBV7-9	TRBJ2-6	CASSPISGRGSGANVLTF	TGTGCCAGCAGCCCTATTAGCGGGAGGGGCTCTGGGGCCAACGTCCTGACTTTC
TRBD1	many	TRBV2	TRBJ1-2	CASSRDRGPNIF	TGTGCCAGCAGTCGAGACAGGGGGCCAAACATCTTC
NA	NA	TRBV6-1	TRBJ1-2	CASSVVSGLADGYTF	TGTGCCAGCAGTGTCGTGTCAGGGTTGGCGGATGGCTACACCTTC
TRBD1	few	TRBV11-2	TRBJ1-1	CASSPRTGGIFNTEAFF	TGTGCCAGCAGCCCCCGGACAGGGGGAATTTTCAACACTGAAGCTTTCTTT
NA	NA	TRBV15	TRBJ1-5	CATTLAGHQPQHF	TGTGCCACCACCCTGGCCGGTCATCAGCCCCAGCATTTT
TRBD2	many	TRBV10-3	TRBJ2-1	CAISDGLAGEAWEQFF	TGTGCCATCAGCGACGGACTAGCGGGAGAAGCTTGGGAGCAGTTCTTC
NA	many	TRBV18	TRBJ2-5	CASSPDSQETQYF	TGTGCCAGCTCGCCGGACAGCCAAGAGACCCAGTACTTC
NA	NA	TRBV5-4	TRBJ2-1	CASSLRLSGEQFF	TGTGCCAGCAGCTTGCGGTTGTCGGGTGAGCAGTTCTTC
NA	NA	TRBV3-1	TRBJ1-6	CASSRDNSPLHF	TGTGCCAGCAGCCGGGACAACTCACCCCTCCACTTT
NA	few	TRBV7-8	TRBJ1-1	CASSLALGNTEAFF	TGTGCCAGCAGCTTAGCGCTAGGGAACACTGAAGCTTTCTTT
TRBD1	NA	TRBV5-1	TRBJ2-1	CASSLVAGGYNEQFF	TGCGCCAGCAGCTTGGTGGCAGGGGGCTACAATGAGCAGTTCTTC
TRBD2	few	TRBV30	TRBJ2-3	CAWSNSGRATDTQYF	TGTGCCTGGAGTAATAGCGGGAGGGCCACAGATACGCAGTATTTT
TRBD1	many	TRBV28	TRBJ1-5	CASSQEGQKPQHF	TGTGCCAGCAGTCAAGAGGGACAGAAGCCCCAGCATTTT
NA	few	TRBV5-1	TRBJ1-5	CASSPEGGGGQPQHF	TGCGCCAGCAGCCCCGAGGGCGGGGGCGGTCAGCCCCAGCATTTT
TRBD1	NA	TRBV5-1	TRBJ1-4	CASSLRQGGANEKLFF	TGCGCCAGCAGCTTGCGTCAGGGGGGGGCTAATGAAAAACTGTTTTTT
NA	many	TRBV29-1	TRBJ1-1	CSVDLYRGNTEAFF	TGCAGCGTTGATCTCTATCGGGGGAACACTGAAGCTTTCTTT
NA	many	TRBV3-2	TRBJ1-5	CASSQDDPWGADVNQPQHF	TGTGCCAGCAGCCAAGATGACCCTTGGGGCGCCGACGTTAATCAGCCCCAGCATTTT
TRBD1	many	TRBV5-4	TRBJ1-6	CASSYGTEGRNSPLHF	TGTGCCAGCAGCTATGGGACAGAGGGTCGTAATTCACCCCTCCACTTT
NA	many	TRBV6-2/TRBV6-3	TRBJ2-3	CASRRMTDTQYF	TGTGCCAGCAGAAGGATGACAGATACGCAGTATTTT
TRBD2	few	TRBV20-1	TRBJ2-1	CSARTISAGGSGEQFF	TGCAGTGCTAGGACCATCTCAGCGGGAGGGAGTGGGGAGCAGTTCTTC
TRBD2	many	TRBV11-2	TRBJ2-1	CASSYSGLVNNEQFF	TGTGCCAGCAGCTACTCGGGACTAGTTAACAATGAGCAGTTCTTC
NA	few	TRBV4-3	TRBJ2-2	CASSLGTYFTGELFF	TGCGCCAGCAGCCTAGGGACATATTTCACCGGGGAGCTGTTTTTT
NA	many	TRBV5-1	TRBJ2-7	CASSLRTPSYEQYF	TGCGCCAGCAGCTTGCGGACACCCTCCTACGAGCAGTACTTC
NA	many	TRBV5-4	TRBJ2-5	CASSLEGFARETQYF	TGTGCCAGCAGCTTGGAGGGATTCGCCCGGGAGACCCAGTACTTC
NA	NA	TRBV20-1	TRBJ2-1	CSARVLSGWSYNEQFF	TGCAGTGCTAGAGTTCTTTCGGGGTGGTCCTACAATGAGCAGTTCTTC
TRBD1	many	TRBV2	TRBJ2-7	CASRRTGYTYEQYF	TGTGCCAGCAGACGGACAGGGTACACCTACGAGCAGTACTTC
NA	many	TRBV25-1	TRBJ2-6	CASSFQGPNVLTF	TGTGCCAGCAGTTTTCAAGGGCCCAACGTCCTGACTTTC
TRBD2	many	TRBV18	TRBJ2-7	CASSPVSGSIPSYEQYF	TGTGCCAGCTCACCGGTTAGCGGGAGTATTCCTTCCTACGAGCAGTACTTC
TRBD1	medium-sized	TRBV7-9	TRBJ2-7	CASSVGTGKTYEQYF	TGTGCCAGCAGCGTTGGGACAGGGAAGACCTACGAGCAGTACTTC
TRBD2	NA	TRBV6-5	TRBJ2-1	CASGRREGYNEQFF	TGTGCCAGCGGGAGGCGGGAGGGCTACAATGAGCAGTTCTTC